This T cell receptor beta chain is from a study of T cell repertoires in cytomegalovirus infection. Study details: CMV infection and matching HLA type were both indicated by public TCR beta signatures.

As regards this clonotype: The antigen remains undetermined.

TCRdb re-derived calls from the reads in MiXCR, one entry per CDR3 protein. This table holds approximately 500,000 distinct CDR3 sequences, about 17% found once. J gave up 4 bases and V 2 bases, and 9 bases lay outside the gene matches. The length of the CDR3 is 16 residues. The V gene's germline CDR1 is SGHTA and CDR2 FQGTGA. Study-level points and caveats: In two of eight donors, the top clonotype was HLA-C-restricted CMV-specific. There were carriers of CMV plus the relevant HLA, and cumulative public TCR beta family frequency identified them.

The sequence came from a human donor in good health (CMV status not recorded). Some clones in this sample may be carry-over from other donors' samples. Sequencing was carried out using CD8+ T cells from PBMCs. The chain joins TRBV7-3 to TRBJ2-5; 8 nucleotides line up with TRBD2. Written as DNA, the CDR3 is TGTGCCAGCAGCTTAGACATAGCGGGAAGCCCAGAGACCCAGTACTTC. Its protein product is CASSLDIAGSPETQYF. The whole variable domain, remainder taken from reference TRBV7-3 and TRBJ2-5, is GAGVSQTPSNKVTEKGKYVELRCDPISGHTALYWYRQSLGQGPEFLIYFQGTGAADDSGLPNDRFFAVRPEGSVSTLKIQRTERGDSAVYLCASSLDIAGSPETQYFGPGTRLLVL.